This T cell receptor (beta chain) was retrieved from a study of identifying expanded T cells in peripheral blood. Study-level points and caveats: Roughly 1.1 clones differed between technical replicates, versus roughly 17 and 20 over time. Clone count variance between roughly two-week samples rose with total template count.

For this clone: Its antigen is not known.

V gave up 7 bases and J gave up 4 bases, with 13 bases separating them. The CDR3 spans 14 residues. From germline, CDR1 is SNHLY and CDR2 FYNNEI. Collection occurred without any documented infections or immune events in donors. Assay used: immunoSEQ multiplex PCR; TCRdb lists only in-frame clones, some missing. The data show 85,000 to 120,000 clones, approximately 90% seen once. This clonotype originated in a person between 18 and 75 years old in good health. The rearrangement joins TRBV2 to TRBJ2-2, with TRBD1 as a possible D gene (5 bases). Specimen: blood. DNA of the CDR3: TGTGCCAGCAACCAGGGCTCCAGCACCGGGGAGCTGTTTTTT. Its translation: CASNQGSSTGELFF.